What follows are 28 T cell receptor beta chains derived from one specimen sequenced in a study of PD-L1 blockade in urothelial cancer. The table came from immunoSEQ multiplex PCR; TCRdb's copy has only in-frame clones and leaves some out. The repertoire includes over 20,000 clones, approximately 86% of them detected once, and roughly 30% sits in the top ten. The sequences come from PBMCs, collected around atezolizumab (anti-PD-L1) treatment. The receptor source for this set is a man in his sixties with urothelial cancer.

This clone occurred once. The CDR3, as DNA: TGTGCCACCAGCGGGTGGAAGCGGGTCTACGAGCAGTACTTC. Its protein is CATSGWKRVYEQYF. The chain carries TRBV15 and TRBJ2-7, with a weak D call TRBD2 (6 bases). The CDR3 runs to 14 residues. The V and J ends lost 5 bases and 3 bases respectively, with 14 bases between them. CDR1 is LNHNV and CDR2 is YYDKDF in the germline V gene (reference sequence).

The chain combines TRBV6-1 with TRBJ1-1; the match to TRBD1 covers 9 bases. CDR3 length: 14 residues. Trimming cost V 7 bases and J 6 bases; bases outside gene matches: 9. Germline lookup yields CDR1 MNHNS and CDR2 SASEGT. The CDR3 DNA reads TGTGCCAGCAAGGGACAGGGATCTCTTCCTGAAGCTTTCTTT. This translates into CASKGQGSLPEAFF.

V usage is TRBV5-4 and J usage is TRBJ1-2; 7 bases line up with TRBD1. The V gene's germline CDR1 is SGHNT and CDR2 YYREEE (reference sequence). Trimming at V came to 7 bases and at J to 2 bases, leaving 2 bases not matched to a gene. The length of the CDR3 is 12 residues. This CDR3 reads CASRQGNYGYTF. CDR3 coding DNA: TGTGCCAGCCGACAGGGAAACTATGGCTACACCTTC.

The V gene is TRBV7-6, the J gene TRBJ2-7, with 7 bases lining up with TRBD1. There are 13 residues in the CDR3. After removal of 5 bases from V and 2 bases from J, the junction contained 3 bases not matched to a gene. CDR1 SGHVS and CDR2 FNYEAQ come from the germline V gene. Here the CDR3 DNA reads TGTGCCAGCAGCCGCGGACAGGCCTACGAGCAGTACTTC. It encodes CASSRGQAYEQYF.

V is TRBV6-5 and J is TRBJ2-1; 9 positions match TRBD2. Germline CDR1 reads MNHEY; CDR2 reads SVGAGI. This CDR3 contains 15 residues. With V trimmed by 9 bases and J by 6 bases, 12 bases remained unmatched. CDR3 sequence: CARPTVAGEVNEQFF. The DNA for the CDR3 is TGTGCCAGGCCGACAGTAGCGGGAGAAGTCAATGAGCAGTTCTTC.

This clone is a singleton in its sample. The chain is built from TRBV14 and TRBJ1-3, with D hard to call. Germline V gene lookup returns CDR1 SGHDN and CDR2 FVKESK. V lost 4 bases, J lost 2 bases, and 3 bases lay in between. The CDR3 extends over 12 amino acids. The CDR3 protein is CASSLAGNTIYF. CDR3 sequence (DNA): TGTGCCAGCAGCCTCGCTGGAAACACCATATATTTT.

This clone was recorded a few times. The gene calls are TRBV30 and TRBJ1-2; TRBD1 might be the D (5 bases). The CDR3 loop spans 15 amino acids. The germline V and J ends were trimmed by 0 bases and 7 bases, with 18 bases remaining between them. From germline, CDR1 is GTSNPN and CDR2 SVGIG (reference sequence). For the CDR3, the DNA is TGTGCCTGGAGTGTAACGCCAGGGAATGTGGGTGGCTACACCTTC. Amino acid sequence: CAWSVTPGNVGGYTF.

The CDR3, as DNA: TGCGCCAGCAGCCAAGTGGGACTACAGACGAACACCGGGGAGCTGTTTTTT. Translating it yields CASSQVGLQTNTGELFF. J is TRBJ2-2 and V is TRBV4-1; 7 bases agree with TRBD2. Germline V lookup: CDR1 MGHRA, CDR2 YSYEKL. The CDR3 has 17 residues. Trimming cost V 1 base and J 0 bases; bases outside gene matches: 5.

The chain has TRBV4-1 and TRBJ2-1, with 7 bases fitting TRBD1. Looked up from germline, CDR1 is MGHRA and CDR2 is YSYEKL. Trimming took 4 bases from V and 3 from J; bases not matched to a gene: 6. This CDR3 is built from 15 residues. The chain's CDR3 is CASSPGQVYYNEQFF. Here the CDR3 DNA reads TGCGCCAGCAGCCCCGGACAGGTATACTACAATGAGCAGTTCTTC.

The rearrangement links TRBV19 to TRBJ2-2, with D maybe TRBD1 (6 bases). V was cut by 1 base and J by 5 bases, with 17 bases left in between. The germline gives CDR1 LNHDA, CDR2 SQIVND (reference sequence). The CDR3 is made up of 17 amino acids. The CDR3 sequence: CASSIAPGAPGTGELFF. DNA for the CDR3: TGTGCCAGTAGTATAGCCCCAGGGGCTCCAGGTACCGGGGAGCTGTTTTTT. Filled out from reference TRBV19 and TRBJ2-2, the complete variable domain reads DGGITQSPKYLFRKEGQNVTLSCEQNLNHDAMYWYRQDPGQGLRLIYYSQIVNDFQKGDIAEGYSVSREKKESFPLTVTSAQKNPTAFYLCASSIAPGAPGTGELFFGEGSRLTVL.

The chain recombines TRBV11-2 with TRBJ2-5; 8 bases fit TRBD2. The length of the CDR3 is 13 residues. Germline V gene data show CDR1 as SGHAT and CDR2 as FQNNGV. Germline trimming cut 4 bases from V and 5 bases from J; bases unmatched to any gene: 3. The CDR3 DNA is TGTGCCAGCAGCTCGGGACTAGTCGAGACCCAGTACTTC. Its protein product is CASSSGLVETQYF. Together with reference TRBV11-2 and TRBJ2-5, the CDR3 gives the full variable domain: EAGVAQSPRYKIIEKRQSVAFWCNPISGHATLYWYQQILGQGPKLLIQFQNNGVVDDSQLPKDRFSAERLKGVDSTLKIQPAKLEDSAVYLCASSSGLVETQYFGPGTRLLVL.

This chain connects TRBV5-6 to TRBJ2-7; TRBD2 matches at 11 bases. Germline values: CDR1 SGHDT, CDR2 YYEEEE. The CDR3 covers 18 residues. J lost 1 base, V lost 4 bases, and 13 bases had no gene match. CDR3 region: CASSPRILAGGESYEQYF. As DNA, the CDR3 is TGTGCCAGCAGCCCCCGGATCTTAGCGGGAGGGGAATCCTACGAGCAGTACTTC.

The CDR3 protein is CASSFEGGTGELFF. The CDR3 bases are TGTGCCAGCAGCTTTGAGGGGGGGACCGGGGAGCTGTTTTTT. The genes are TRBV7-2 and TRBJ2-2; D perhaps matches TRBD2 (7 bases). Germline CDR1 SGHTA, CDR2 FQGNSA. Trimming took 3 bases from V and 5 from J, leaving 10 bases between them. The CDR3 covers 14 residues.

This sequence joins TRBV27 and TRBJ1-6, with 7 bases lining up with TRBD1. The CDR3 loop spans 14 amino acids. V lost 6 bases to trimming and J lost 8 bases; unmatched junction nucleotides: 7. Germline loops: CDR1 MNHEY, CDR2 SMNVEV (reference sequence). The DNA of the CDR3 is TGTGCCAGCAGCCTGACAGGGTACGATTCACCCCTCCACTTT. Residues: CASSLTGYDSPLHF.

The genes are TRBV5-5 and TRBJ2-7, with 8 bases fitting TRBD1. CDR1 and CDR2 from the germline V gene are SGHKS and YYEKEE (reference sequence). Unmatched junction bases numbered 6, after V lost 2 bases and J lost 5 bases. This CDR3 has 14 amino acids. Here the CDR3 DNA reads TGTGCCAGCAGCTTTCAGGGGGCTAGTCACGAGCAGTACTTC. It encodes CASSFQGASHEQYF.

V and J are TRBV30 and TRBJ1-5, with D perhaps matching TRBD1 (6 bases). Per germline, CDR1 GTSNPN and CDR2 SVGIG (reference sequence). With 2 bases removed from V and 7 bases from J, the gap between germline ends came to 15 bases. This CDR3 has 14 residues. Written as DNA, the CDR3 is TGTGCCTGGAGTACCGGTCAGGGGAACCAGCCCCAGCATTTT. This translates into CAWSTGQGNQPQHF.

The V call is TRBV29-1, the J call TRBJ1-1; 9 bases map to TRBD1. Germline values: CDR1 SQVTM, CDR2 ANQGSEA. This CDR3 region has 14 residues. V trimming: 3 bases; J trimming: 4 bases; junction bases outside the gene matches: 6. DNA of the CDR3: TGCAGCGTTGATTGGGACAGGGAGCCCACTGAAGCTTTCTTT. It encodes CSVDWDREPTEAFF.

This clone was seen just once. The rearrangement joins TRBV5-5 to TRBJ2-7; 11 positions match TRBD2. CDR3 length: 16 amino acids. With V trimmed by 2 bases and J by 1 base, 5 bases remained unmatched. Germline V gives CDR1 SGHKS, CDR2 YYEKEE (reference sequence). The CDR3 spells CASSLLRTSGSYEQYF. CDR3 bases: TGTGCCAGCAGCTTATTAAGGACTAGCGGGTCCTACGAGCAGTACTTC.

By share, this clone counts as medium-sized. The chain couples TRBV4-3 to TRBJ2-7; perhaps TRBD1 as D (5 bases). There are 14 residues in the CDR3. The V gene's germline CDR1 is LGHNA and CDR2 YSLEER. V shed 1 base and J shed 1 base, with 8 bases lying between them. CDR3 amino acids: CASSQVRQSYEQYF. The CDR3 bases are TGCGCCAGCAGCCAAGTACGACAGTCCTACGAGCAGTACTTC.

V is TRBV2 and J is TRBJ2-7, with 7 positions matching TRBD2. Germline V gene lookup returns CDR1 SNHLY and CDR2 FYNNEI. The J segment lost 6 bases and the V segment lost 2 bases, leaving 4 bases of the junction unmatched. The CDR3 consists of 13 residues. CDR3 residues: CASSESPGGEQYF. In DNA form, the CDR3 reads TGTGCCAGCAGTGAATCCCCGGGAGGCGAGCAGTACTTC.

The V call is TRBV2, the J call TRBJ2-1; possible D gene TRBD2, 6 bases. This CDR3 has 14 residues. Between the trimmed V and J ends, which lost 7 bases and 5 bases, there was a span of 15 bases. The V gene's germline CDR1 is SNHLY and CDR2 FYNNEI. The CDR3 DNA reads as TGTGCCAGCATAAGACACGGAGGGGACAATGAGCAGTTCTTC. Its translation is CASIRHGGDNEQFF.

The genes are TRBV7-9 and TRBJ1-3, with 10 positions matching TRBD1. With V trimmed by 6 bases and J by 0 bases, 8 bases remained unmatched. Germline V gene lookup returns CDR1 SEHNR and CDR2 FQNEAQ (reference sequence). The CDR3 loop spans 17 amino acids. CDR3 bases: TGTGCCAGCAGTTCAGATCGGACAGGGGGCTCTGGAAACACCATATATTTT. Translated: CASSSDRTGGSGNTIYF.

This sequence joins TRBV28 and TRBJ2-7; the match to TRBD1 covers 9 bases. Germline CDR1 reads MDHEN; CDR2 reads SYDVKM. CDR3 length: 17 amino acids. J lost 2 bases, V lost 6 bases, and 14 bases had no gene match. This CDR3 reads CASSQDHRRDRAYEQYF. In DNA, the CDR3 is TGTGCCAGCAGCCAGGATCACCGCCGGGACAGGGCCTACGAGCAGTACTTC.

CDR3 amino acids: CAWNHRGQGGSPLHF. The DNA of the CDR3 is TGTGCCTGGAATCACCGAGGACAGGGGGGGTCACCCCTCCACTTT. The V call is TRBV30, the J call TRBJ1-6; 10 nucleotides align to TRBD1. The CDR3 extends over 15 amino acids. V shed 4 bases, J shed 10 bases, and the junction held 10 bases outside the gene matches. CDR1 is GTSNPN and CDR2 is SVGIG in the germline V gene (reference sequence). Looking up the rest from reference TRBV30 and TRBJ1-6 gives the full variable domain: SQTIHQWPATLVQPVGSPLSLECTVEGTSNPNLYWYRQAAGRGLQLLFYSVGIGQISSEVPQNLSASRPQDRQFILSSKKLLLSDSGFYLCAWNHRGQGGSPLHFGNGTRLTVT.

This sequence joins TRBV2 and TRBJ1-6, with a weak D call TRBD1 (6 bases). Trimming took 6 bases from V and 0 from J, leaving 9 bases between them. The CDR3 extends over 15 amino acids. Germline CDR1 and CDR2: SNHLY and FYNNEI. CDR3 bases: TGTGCCAGCAGGGGGGCCGGCTCCTATAATTCACCCCTCCACTTT. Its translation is CASRGAGSYNSPLHF.

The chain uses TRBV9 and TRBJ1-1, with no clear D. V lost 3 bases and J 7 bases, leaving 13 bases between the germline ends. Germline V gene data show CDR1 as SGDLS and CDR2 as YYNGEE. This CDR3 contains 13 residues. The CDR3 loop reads CASSDRHQNEAFF. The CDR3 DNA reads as TGTGCCAGCAGCGATCGACACCAAAATGAAGCTTTCTTT. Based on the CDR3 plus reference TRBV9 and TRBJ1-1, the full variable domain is DSGVTQTPKHLITATGQRVTLRCSPRSGDLSVYWYQQSLDQGLQFLIQYYNGEERAKGNILERFSAQQFPDLHSELNLSSLELGDSALYFCASSDRHQNEAFFGQGTRLTVV.

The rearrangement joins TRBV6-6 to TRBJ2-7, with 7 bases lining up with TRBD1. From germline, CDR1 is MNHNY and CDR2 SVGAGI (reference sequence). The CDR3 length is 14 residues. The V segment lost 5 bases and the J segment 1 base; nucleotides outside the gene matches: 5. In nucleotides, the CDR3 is TGTGCCAGCAGTACCGGACAGGTTTCCTACGAGCAGTACTTC. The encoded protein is CASSTGQVSYEQYF.

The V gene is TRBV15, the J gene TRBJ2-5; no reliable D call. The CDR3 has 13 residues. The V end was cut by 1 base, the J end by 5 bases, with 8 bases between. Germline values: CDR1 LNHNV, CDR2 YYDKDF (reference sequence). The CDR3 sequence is CATSRATLETQYF. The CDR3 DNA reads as TGTGCCACCAGCAGAGCGACTCTCGAGACCCAGTACTTC.